This T cell receptor (beta chain) was recorded in a study of shared clonotypes between healthy human individuals. Germline lookup yields CDR1 KGHSH and CDR2 LQKENI. Trimming at V came to 0 bases and at J to 7 bases, leaving 5 bases not matched to a gene. The length of the CDR3 is 14 residues. TCRdb keeps only in-frame clones here, not all; method: immunoSEQ multiplex PCR. Of roughly 640,000 clones in the sample, almost 97% were seen once. Sequenced: naive CD4+ T cells sorted from blood. Subset described: CD45RA+ positively selected. The origin of this receptor is a woman aged 30 to 39 in good health. The chain is built from TRBV18 and TRBJ2-5; 7 bases fit TRBD1. The CDR3 spells CASSPPTGKATQYF. As DNA, the CDR3 is TGTGCCAGCTCACCACCGACAGGGAAGGCGACCCAGTACTTC.